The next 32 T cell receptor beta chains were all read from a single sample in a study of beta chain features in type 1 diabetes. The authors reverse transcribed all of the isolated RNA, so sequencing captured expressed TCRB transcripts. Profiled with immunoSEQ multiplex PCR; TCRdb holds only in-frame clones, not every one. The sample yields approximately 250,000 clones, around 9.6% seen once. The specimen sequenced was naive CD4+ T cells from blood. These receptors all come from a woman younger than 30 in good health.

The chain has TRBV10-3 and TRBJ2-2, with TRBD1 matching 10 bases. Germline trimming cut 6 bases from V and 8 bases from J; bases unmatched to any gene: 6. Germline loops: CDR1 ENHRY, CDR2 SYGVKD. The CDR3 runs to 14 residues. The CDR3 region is CAIRGQGDDGELFF. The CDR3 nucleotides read TGTGCCATCAGAGGACAGGGGGACGATGGGGAGCTGTTTTTT.

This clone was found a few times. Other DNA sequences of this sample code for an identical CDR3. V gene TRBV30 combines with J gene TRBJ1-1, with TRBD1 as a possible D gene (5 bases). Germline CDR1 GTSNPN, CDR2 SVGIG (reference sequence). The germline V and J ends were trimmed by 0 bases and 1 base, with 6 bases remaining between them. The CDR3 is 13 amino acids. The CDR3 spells CAWSVGGNTEAFF. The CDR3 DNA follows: TGTGCCTGGAGTGTGGGGGGGAACACTGAAGCTTTCTTT. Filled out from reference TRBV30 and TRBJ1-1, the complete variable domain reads SQTIHQWPATLVQPVGSPLSLECTVEGTSNPNLYWYRQAAGRGLQLLFYSVGIGQISSEVPQNLSASRPQDRQFILSSKKLLLSDSGFYLCAWSVGGNTEAFFGQGTRLTVV.

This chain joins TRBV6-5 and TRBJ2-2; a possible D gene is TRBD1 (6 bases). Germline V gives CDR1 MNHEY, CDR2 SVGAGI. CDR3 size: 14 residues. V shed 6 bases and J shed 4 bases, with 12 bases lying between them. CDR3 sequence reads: CASRSTGRTGELFF. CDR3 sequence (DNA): TGTGCCAGCAGATCAACAGGGCGCACCGGGGAGCTGTTTTTT.

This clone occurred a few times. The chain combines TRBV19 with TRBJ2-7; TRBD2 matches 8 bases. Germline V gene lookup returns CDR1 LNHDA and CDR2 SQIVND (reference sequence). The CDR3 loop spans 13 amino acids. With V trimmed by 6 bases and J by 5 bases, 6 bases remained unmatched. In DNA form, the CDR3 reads TGTGCCAGTAGAAGGGGACTAGGGGACGAGCAGTACTTC. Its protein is CASRRGLGDEQYF.

As DNA, the CDR3 is TGCGCCAGCAGCTTGGGTCGGGGTAACCTTGAAGCTTTCTTT. It codes for CASSLGRGNLEAFF. This chain connects TRBV5-1 to TRBJ1-1; D gene uncertain. Deletions cut 0 bases from V and 7 bases from J, with 13 bases between. The CDR3 contains 14 residues. Germline loops: CDR1 SGHRS, CDR2 YFSETQ. Using reference TRBV5-1 and TRBJ1-1 for the parts outside the CDR3, the full variable domain is KAGVTQTPRYLIKTRGQQVTLSCSPISGHRSVSWYQQTPGQGLQFLFEYFSETQRNKGNFPGRFSGRQFSNSRSEMNVSTLELGDSALYLCASSLGRGNLEAFFGQGTRLTVV.

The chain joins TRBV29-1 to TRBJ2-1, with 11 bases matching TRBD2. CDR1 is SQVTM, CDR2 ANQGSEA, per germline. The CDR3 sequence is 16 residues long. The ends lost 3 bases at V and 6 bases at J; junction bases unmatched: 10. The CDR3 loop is CSVDKPTSGIPNEQFF. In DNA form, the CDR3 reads TGCAGCGTTGATAAGCCGACTAGCGGGATCCCCAATGAGCAGTTCTTC.

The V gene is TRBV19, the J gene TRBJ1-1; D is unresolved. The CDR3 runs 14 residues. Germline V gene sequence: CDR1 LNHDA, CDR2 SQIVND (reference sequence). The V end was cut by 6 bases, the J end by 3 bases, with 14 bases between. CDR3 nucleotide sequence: TGTGCCAGTAGCGCACTAGGGTTAGACACTGAAGCTTTCTTT. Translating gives CASSALGLDTEAFF.

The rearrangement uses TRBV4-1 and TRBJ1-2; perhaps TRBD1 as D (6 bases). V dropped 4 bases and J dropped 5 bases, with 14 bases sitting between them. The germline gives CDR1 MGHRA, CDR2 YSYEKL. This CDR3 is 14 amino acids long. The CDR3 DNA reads TGCGCCAGCAGCCCGCAGCGGGGGCGTTATGGCTACACCTTC. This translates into CASSPQRGRYGYTF.

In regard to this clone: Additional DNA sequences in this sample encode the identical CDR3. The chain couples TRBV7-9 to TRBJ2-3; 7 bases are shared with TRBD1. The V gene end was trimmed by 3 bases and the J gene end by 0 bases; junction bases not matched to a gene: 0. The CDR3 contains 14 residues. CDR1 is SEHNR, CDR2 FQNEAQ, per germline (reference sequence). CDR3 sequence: CASSLGQSTDTQYF. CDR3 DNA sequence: TGTGCCAGCAGCTTGGGACAGAGCACAGATACGCAGTATTTT.

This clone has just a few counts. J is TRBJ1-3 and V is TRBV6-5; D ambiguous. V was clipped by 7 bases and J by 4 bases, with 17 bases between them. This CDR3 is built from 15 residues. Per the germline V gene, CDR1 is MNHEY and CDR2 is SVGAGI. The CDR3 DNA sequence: TGTGCCAGCACCCAAAACCGGGGATTGGGAAACACCATATATTTT. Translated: CASTQNRGLGNTIYF.

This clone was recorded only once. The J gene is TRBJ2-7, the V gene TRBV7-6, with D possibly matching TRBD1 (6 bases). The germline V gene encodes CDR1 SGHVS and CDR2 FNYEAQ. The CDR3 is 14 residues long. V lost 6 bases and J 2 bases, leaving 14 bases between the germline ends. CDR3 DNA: TGTGCCAGCAGTTCTCGACAGGCTACCTACGAGCAGTACTTC. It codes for CASSSRQATYEQYF.

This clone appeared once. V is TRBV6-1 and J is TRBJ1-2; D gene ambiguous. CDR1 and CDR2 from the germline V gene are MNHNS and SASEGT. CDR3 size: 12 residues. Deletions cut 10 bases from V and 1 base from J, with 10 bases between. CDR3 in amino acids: CATNGINYGYTF. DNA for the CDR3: TGTGCCACCAACGGGATTAACTATGGCTACACCTTC.

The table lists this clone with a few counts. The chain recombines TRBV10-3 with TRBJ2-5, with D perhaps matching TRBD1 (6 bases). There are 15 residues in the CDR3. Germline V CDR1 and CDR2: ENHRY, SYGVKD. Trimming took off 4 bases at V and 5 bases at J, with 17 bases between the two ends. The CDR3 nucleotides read TGTGCCATCAGTGCAAGGGCAGGGGCCAGGGAGACCCAGTACTTC. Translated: CAISARAGARETQYF.

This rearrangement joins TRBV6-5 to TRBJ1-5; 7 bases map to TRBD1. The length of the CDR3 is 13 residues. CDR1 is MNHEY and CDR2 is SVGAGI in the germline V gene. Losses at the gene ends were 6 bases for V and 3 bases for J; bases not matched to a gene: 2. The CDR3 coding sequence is TGTGCCAGCAGGGGACAGAACAATCAGCCCCAGCATTTT. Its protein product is CASRGQNNQPQHF.

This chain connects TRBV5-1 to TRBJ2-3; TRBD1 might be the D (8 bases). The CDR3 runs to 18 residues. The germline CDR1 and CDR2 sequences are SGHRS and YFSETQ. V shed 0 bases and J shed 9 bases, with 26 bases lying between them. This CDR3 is CASSLAFDRGRPGGTQYF. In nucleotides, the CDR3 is TGCGCCAGCAGCTTGGCCTTTGACAGGGGACGACCCGGGGGGACGCAGTATTTT.

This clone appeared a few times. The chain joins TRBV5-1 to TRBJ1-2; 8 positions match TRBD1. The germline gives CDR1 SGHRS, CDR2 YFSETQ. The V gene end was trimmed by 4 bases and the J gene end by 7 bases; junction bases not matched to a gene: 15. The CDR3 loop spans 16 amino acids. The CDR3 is CASSEVSGTGRRGYTF. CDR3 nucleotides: TGCGCCAGCAGCGAGGTCTCCGGGACAGGAAGACGTGGCTACACCTTC.

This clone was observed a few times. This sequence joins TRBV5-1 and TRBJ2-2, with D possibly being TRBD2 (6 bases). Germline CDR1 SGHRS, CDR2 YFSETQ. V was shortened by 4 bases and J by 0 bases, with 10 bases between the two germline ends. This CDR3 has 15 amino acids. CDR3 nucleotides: TGCGCCAGCAGCCCCGGGACTCCGAACACCGGGGAGCTGTTTTTT. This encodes CASSPGTPNTGELFF. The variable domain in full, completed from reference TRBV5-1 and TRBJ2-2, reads KAGVTQTPRYLIKTRGQQVTLSCSPISGHRSVSWYQQTPGQGLQFLFEYFSETQRNKGNFPGRFSGRQFSNSRSEMNVSTLELGDSALYLCASSPGTPNTGELFFGEGSRLTVL.

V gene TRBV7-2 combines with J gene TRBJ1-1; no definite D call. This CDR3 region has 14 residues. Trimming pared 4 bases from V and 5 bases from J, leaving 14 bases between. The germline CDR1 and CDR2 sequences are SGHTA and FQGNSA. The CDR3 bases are TGTGCCAGCAGCTCTACCTTCGCCTCGACTGAAGCTTTCTTT. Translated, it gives CASSSTFASTEAFF.

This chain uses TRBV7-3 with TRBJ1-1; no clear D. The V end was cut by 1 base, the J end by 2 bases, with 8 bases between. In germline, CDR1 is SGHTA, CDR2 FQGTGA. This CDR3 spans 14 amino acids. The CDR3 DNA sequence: TGTGCCAGCAGCTTAATTCCAGGAAACACTGAAGCTTTCTTT. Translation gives CASSLIPGNTEAFF.

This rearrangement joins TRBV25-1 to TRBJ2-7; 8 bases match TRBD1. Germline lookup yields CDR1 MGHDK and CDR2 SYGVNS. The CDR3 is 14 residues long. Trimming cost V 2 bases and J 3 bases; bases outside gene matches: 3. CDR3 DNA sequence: TGTGCCAGCAGTGAAACCGGGACAGGCTACGAGCAGTACTTC. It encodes CASSETGTGYEQYF.

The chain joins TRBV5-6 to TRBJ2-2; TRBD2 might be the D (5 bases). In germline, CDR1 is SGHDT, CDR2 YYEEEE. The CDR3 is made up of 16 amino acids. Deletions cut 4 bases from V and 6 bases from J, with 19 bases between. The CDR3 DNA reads TGTGCCAGCAGCCCACCTGGACGGGCGAGGGCCGGGGAGCTGTTTTTT. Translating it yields CASSPPGRARAGELFF.

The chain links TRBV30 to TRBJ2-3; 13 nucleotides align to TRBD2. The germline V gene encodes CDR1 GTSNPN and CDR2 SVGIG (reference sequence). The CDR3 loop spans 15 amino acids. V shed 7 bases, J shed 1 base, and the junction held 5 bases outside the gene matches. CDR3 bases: TGTGCCTCCAGGACTAGCGGGAGACGCACAGATACGCAGTATTTT. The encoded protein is CASRTSGRRTDTQYF.

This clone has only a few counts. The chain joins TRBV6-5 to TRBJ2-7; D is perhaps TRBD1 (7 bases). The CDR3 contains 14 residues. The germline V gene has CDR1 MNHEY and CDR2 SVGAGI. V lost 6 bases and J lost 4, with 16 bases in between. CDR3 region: CASRGGGADYEQYF. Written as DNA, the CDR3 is TGTGCCAGCAGAGGAGGGGGCGCGGATTACGAGCAGTACTTC.

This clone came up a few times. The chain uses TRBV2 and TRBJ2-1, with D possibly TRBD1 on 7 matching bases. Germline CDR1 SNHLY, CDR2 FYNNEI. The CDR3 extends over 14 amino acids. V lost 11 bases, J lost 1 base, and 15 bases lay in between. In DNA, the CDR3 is TGTGCCGCCCAGGGGGGAGTATCCTACAATGAGCAGTTCTTC. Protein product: CAAQGGVSYNEQFF.

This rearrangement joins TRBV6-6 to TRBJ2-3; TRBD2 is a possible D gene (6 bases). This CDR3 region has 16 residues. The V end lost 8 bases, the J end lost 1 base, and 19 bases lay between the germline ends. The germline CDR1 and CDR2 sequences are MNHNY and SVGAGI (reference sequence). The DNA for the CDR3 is TGTGCCAGCCGCTCGGCCCCGGGAGCTGGCACAGATACGCAGTATTTT. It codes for CASRSAPGAGTDTQYF.

The CDR3 bases are TGTGCCAGCAGCGACAAGGCCGGCCCCACAGATACGCAGTATTTT. It codes for CASSDKAGPTDTQYF. The chain recombines TRBV5-6 with TRBJ2-3; D remains unclear. Germline loops: CDR1 SGHDT, CDR2 YYEEEE. V gave up 4 bases and J gave up 2 bases, with 14 bases separating them. The CDR3 totals 15 residues.

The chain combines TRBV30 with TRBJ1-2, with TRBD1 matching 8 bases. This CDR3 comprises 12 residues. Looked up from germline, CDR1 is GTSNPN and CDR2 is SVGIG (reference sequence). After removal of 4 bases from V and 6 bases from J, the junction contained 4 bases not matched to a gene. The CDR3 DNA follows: TGTGCCTGGACAGGGGGCAAGAATGGCTACACCTTC. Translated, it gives CAWTGGKNGYTF.

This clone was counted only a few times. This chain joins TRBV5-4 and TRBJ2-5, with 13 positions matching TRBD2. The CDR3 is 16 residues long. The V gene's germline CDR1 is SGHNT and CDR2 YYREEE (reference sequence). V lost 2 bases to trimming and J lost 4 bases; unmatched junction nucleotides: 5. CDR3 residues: CASSLGRTSGRETQYF. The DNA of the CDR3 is TGTGCCAGCAGCTTAGGGAGGACTAGCGGGAGAGAGACCCAGTACTTC.

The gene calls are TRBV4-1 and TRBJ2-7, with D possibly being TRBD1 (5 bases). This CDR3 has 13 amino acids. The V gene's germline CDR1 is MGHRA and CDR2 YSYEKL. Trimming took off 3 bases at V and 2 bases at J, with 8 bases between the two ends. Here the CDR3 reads CASSQGPAYEQYF. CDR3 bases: TGCGCCAGCAGCCAGGGGCCGGCCTACGAGCAGTACTTC.

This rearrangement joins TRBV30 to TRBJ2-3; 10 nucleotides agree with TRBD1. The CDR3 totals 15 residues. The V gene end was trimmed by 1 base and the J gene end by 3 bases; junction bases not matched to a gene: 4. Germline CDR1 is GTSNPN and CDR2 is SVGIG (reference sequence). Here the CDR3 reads CAWSGKGQGTDTQYF. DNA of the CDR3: TGTGCCTGGAGTGGAAAGGGACAGGGGACAGATACGCAGTATTTT.

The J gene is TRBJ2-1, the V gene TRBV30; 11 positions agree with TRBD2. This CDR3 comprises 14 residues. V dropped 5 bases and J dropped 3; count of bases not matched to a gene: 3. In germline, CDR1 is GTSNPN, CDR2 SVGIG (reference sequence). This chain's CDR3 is CAWGTSGVYNEQFF. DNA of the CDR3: TGTGCCTGGGGGACTAGCGGAGTCTACAATGAGCAGTTCTTC.

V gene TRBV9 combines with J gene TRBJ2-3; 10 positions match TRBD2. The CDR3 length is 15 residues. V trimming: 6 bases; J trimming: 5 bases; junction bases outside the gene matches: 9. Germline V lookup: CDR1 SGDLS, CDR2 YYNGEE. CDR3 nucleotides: TGTGCCAGCACCCCCACGGTAGCGGGAGGAGATACGCAGTATTTT. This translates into CASTPTVAGGDTQYF.